The present TCR beta chain was sequenced within a study of human T cells and chemical hapten exposure. There are many counts of this clonotype. TCRdb itself ran the RACE reads through MiXCR, one entry per CDR3 protein. The table shows about 110,000 distinct CDR3 sequences, with roughly a tenth occurring only once. CDR1 is SEHNR and CDR2 is FQNEAQ in the germline V gene (reference sequence). V was clipped by 0 bases and J by 5 bases, with 14 bases between them. This CDR3 spans 15 amino acids. Time point in this sample: patch test 2, 6 weeks after DPC sensitization. Treatment given: therapeutic diphenylcyclopropenone sensitization with weekly scalp DPC.

The rearrangement links TRBV7-9 to TRBJ2-7; D unresolved. This TCR came from a woman aged 40 to 50 with alopecia areata. Some clones in this sample may be carry-over from other donors' samples. This specimen was whole blood, taken in connection with sensitization to the hapten diphenylcyclopropenone (DPC). The CDR3 nucleotides are TGTGCCAGCAGCTTAGCGCAAGTAGGCCTCGACGAGCAGTACTTC. It is translated as CASSLAQVGLDEQYF.